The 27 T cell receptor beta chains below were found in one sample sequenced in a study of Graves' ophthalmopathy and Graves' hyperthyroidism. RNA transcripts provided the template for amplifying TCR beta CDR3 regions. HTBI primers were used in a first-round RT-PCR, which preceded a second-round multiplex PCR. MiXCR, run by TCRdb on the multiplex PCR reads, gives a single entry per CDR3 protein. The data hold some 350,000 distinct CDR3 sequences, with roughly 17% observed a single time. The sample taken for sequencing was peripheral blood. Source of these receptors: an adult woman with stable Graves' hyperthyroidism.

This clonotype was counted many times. The CDR3 DNA reads TGTGCCTGGAGTGTCGTCAGATATGGCTACACCTTC. This codes for CAWSVVRYGYTF. The chain carries TRBV30 and TRBJ1-2; D unresolved. The V end lost 0 bases, the J end lost 5 bases, and 7 bases lay between the germline ends. Germline V gene sequence: CDR1 GTSNPN, CDR2 SVGIG (reference sequence). The CDR3 sequence is 12 residues long. The complete variable domain, with remaining parts taken from reference TRBV30 and TRBJ1-2, reads SQTIHQWPATLVQPVGSPLSLECTVEGTSNPNLYWYRQAAGRGLQLLFYSVGIGQISSEVPQNLSASRPQDRQFILSSKKLLLSDSGFYLCAWSVVRYGYTFGSGTRLTVV.

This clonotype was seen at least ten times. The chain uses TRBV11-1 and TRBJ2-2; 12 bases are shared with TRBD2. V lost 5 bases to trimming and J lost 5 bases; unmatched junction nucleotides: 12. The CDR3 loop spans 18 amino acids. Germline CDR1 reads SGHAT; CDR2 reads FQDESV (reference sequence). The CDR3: CASSATSGRHWGTGELFF. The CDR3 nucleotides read TGTGCCAGCAGCGCAACTAGCGGGAGGCACTGGGGGACCGGGGAGCTGTTTTTT.

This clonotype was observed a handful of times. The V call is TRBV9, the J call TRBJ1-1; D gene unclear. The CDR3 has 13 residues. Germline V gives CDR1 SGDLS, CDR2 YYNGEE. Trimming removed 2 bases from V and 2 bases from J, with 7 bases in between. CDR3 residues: CASSVGYNTEAFF. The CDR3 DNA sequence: TGTGCCAGCAGCGTGGGGTACAACACTGAAGCTTTCTTT. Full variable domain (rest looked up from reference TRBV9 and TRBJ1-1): DSGVTQTPKHLITATGQRVTLRCSPRSGDLSVYWYQQSLDQGLQFLIQYYNGEERAKGNILERFSAQQFPDLHSELNLSSLELGDSALYFCASSVGYNTEAFFGQGTRLTVV.

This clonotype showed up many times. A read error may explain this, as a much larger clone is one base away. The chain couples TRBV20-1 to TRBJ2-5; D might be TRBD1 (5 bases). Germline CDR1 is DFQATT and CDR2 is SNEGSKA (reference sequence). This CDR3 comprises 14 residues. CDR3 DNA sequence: TGCGGTGCTAGATGGTCAGGGATTGGAGAGACCCAGTACTTC. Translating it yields CGARWSGIGETQYF.

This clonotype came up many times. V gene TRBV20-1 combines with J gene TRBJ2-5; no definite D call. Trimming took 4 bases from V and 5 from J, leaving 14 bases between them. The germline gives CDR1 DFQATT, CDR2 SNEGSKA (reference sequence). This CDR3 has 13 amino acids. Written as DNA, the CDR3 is TGCAGTGCTACGGCTCGGGCTCGGGAGACCCAGTACTTC. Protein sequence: CSATARARETQYF.

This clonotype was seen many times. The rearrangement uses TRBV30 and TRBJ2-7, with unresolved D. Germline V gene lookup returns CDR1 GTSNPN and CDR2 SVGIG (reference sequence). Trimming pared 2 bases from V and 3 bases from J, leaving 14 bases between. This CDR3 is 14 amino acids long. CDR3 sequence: CAWSPQVTHYEQYF. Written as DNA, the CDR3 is TGTGCCTGGAGTCCCCAGGTGACCCACTACGAGCAGTACTTC.

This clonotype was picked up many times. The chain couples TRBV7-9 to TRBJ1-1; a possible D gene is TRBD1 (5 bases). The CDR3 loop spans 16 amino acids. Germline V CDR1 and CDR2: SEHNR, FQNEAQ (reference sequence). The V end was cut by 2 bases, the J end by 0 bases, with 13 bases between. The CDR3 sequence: CASSLSWDSLNTEAFF. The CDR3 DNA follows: TGTGCCAGCAGCTTATCATGGGACTCCCTGAACACTGAAGCTTTCTTT.

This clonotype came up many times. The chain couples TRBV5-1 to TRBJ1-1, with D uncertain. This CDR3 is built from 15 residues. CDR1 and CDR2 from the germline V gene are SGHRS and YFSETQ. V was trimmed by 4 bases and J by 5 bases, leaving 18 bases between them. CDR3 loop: CASSTTTNGGTEAFF. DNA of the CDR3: TGCGCCAGCAGCACAACTACTAATGGTGGAACTGAAGCTTTCTTT.

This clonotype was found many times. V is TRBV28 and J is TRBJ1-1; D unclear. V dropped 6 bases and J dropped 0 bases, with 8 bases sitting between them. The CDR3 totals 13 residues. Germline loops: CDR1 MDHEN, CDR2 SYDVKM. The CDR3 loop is CASRTNLNTEAFF. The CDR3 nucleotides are TGTGCCAGCAGGACCAACTTGAACACTGAAGCTTTCTTT.

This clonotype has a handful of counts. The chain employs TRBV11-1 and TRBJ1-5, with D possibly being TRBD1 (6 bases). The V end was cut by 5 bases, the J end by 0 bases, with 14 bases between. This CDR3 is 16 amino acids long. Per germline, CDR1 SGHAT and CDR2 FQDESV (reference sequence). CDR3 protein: CASSRDRFCSNQPQHF. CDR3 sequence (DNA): TGTGCCAGCAGCCGTGACAGGTTCTGTAGCAATCAGCCCCAGCATTTT. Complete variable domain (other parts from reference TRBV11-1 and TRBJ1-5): EAEVAQSPRYKITEKSQAVAFWCDPISGHATLYWYRQILGQGPELLVQFQDESVVDDSQLPKDRFSAERLKGVDSTLKIQPAELGDSAMYLCASSRDRFCSNQPQHFGDGTRLSIL.

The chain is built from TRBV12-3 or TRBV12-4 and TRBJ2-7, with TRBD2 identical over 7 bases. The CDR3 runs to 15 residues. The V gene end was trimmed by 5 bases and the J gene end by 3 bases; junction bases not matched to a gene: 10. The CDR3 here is CASSGGDPWYYEQYF. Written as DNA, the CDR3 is TGTGCCAGCAGTGGGGGGGACCCTTGGTACTACGAGCAGTACTTC.

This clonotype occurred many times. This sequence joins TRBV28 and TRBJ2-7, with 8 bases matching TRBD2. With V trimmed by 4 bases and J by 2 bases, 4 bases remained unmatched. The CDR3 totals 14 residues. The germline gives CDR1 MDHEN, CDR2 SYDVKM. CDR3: CASSSGGVPYEQYF. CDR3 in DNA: TGTGCCAGCAGTTCCGGGGGGGTTCCCTACGAGCAGTACTTC.

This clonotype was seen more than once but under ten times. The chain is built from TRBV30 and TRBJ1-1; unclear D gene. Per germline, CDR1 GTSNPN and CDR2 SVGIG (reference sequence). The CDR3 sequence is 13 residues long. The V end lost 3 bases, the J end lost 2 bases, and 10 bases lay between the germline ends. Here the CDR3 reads CAWSTKGNTEAFF. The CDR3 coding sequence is TGTGCCTGGAGCACTAAGGGAAACACTGAAGCTTTCTTT. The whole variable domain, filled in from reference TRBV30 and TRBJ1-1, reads SQTIHQWPATLVQPVGSPLSLECTVEGTSNPNLYWYRQAAGRGLQLLFYSVGIGQISSEVPQNLSASRPQDRQFILSSKKLLLSDSGFYLCAWSTKGNTEAFFGQGTRLTVV.

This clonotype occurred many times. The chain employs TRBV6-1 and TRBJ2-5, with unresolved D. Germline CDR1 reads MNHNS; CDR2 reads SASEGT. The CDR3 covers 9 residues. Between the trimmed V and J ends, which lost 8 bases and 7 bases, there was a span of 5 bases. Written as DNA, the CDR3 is TGTGCCAGCGTGGGGACCCAGTACTTC. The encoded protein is CASVGTQYF.

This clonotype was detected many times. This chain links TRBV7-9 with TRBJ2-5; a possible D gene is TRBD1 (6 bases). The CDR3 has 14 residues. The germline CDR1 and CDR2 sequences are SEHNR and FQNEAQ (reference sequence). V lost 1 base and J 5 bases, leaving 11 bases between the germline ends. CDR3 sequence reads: CASSLGDRWETQYF. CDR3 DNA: TGTGCCAGCAGCTTAGGAGACAGGTGGGAGACCCAGTACTTC.

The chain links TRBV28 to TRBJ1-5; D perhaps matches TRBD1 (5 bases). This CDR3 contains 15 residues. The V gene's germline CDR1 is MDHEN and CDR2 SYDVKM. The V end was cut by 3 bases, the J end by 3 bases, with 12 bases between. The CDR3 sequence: CASSFRRGANQPQHF. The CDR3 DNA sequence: TGTGCCAGCAGTTTTAGGAGGGGAGCCAATCAGCCCCAGCATTTT.

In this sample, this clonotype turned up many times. CDR3 protein: CASSEPGTLWDLNIQYF. For the CDR3, the DNA is TGTGCCAGCAGTGAACCTGGGACACTCTGGGATTTGAACATTCAGTACTTC. This chain links TRBV2 with TRBJ2-4, with a possible D match to TRBD1 (6 bases). V lost 2 bases and J lost 7, with 21 bases in between. The V gene's germline CDR1 is SNHLY and CDR2 FYNNEI. The CDR3 loop spans 17 amino acids.

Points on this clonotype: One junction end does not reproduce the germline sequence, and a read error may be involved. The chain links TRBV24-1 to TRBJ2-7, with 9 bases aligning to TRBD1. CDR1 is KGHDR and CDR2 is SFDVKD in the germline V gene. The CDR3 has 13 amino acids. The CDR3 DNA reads TGTGTCACCAGTGGGGACAGGGATGACGAGCAGTACTTC. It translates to CVTSGDRDDEQYF.

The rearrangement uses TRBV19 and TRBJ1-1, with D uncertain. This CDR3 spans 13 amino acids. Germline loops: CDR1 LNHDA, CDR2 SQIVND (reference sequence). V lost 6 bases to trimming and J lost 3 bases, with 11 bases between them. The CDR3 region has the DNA TGTGCCAGTAGGGTCATCGGGCACACTGAAGCTTTCTTT. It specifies CASRVIGHTEAFF.

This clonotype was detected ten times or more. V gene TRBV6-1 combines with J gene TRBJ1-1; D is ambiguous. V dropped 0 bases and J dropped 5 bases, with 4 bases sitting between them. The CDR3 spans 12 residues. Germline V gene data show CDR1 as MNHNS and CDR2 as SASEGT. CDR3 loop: CASSEAETEAFF. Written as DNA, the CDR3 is TGTGCCAGCAGTGAAGCGGAAACTGAAGCTTTCTTT.

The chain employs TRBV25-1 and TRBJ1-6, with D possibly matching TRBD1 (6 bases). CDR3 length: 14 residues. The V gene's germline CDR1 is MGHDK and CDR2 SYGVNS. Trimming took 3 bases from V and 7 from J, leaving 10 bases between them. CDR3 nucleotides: TGTGCCAGCAGTGAGTTTACAGGGAATTCACCCCTCCACTTT. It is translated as CASSEFTGNSPLHF.

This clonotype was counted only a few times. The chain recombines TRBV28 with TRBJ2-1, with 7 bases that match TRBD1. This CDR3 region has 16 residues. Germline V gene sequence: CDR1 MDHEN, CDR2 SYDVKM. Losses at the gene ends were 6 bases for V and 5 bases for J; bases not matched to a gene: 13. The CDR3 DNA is TGTGCCAGCAGGCCTGCGACAGGGAAGAAGAACAATGAGCAGTTCTTC. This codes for CASRPATGKKNNEQFF.

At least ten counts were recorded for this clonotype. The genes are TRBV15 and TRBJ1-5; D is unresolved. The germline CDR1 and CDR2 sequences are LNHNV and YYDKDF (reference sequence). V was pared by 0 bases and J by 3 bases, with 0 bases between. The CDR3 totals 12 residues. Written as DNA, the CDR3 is TGTGCCACCAGCAGAGACAATCAGCCCCAGCATTTT. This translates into CATSRDNQPQHF.

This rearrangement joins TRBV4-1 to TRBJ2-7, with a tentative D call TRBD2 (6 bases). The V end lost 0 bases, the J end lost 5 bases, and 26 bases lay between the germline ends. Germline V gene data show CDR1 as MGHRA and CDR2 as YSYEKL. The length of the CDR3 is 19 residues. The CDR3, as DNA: TGCGCCAGCAGCCAAGATCCTTCCAGTCGGAGGGCAATAGTCAACGAGCAGTACTTC. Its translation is CASSQDPSSRRAIVNEQYF.

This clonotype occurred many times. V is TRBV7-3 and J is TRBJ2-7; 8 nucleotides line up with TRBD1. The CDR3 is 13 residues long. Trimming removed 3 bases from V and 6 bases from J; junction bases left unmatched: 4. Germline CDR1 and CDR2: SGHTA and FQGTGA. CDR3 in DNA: TGTGCCAGCAGCTTTGGACAGGGCCGCGAGCAGTACTTC. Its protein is CASSFGQGREQYF.

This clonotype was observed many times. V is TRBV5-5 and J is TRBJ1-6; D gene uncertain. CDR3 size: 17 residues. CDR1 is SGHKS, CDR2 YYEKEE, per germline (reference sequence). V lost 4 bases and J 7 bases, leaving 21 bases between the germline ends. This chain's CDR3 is CASSSSLGQAWNSPLHF. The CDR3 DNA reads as TGTGCCAGCAGCAGCAGCCTGGGCCAAGCCTGGAATTCACCCCTCCACTTT.

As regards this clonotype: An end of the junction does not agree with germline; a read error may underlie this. CDR3 nucleotides: TGTGCCAGCAGCCACGCGGTACCAGCCTACGATCAGTACTTC. Protein: CASSHAVPAYDQYF. The rearrangement joins TRBV12-3 or TRBV12-4 to TRBJ2-7; no reliable D call. The CDR3 extends over 14 amino acids.